This T cell receptor (beta chain) was identified in a study of T cell responses to AZD1222 COVID-19 vaccine. J lost 5 bases, V lost 5 bases, and 7 bases had no gene match. Germline CDR1 reads SEHNR; CDR2 reads FQNEAQ (reference sequence). The CDR3 is 15 amino acids. Using immunoSEQ multiplex PCR, the repertoire was profiled, and TCRdb retains in-frame clones only, with some absent. Of some 150,000 clones listed, under 95% were seen once; the top ten hold about 1.9%. This receptor was taken from an adult in good health. The material sequenced was peripheral blood, taken on day 0 of AZD1222 vaccination. The chain employs TRBV7-9 and TRBJ1-5, with TRBD1 matching over 9 bases. The CDR3 bases are TGTGCCAGCAGCCGTACAGGGGGCTTCGATCAGCCCCAGCATTTT. Translated, it gives CASSRTGGFDQPQHF.